This T cell receptor beta chain was profiled in a study of blood T cell repertoires in COVID-19. Assay used: immunoSEQ multiplex PCR; TCRdb lists only in-frame clones, some missing. This repertoire shows about 180,000 clones, 75% to 90% found once; its top ten account for 5% to 7.5%. CDR3 length equals 12 residues. Germline CDR1 MNHEY, CDR2 SMNVEV (reference sequence). The V and J ends lost 4 bases and 8 bases respectively, with 11 bases between them. This chain connects TRBV27 to TRBJ1-2, with D maybe TRBD1 (6 bases). Sequencing was carried out using PBMCs or T cells enriched from blood (not recorded which). The sequence came from a man between 35 and 55 years old who had recovered from COVID-19. Here the CDR3 DNA reads TGTGCCAGCAGTTCCCCAGGGGCGGGCTACACCTTC. Amino acid sequence: CASSSPGAGYTF.